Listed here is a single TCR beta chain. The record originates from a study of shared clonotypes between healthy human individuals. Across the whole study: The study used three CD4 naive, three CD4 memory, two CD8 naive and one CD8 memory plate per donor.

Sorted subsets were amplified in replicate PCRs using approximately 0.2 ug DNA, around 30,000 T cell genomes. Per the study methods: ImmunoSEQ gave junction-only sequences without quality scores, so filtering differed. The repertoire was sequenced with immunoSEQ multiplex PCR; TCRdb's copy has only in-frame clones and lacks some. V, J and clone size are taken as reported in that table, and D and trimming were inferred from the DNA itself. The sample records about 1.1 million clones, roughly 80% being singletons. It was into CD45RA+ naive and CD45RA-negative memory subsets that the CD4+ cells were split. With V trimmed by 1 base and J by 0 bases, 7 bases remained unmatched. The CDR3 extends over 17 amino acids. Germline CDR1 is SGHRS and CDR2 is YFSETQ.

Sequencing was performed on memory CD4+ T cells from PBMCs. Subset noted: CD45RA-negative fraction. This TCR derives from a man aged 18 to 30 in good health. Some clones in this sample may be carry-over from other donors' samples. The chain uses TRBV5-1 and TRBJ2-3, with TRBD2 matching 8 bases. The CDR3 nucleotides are TGCGCCAGCAGCTTGATTGCGGGAGGATCTAGCACAGATACGCAGTATTTT. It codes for CASSLIAGGSSTDTQYF.